This is a list of T cell receptor beta chains from one sample in a study of cytomegalovirus exposure and HLA in healthy donors. Sequenced by immunoSEQ multiplex PCR; TCRdb stores in-frame clones only, minus some. The sample yields 150,000 to 200,000 clones, around 83% seen once. The material sequenced was PBMCs. These receptor sequences come from a woman younger than 45 in good health and CMV-seropositive. CDR3s include the opening cysteine and the closing phenylalanine or tryptophan. Not every row has a clone size; where given, it reads once, few, many or a size class.

v_gene,j_gene,abundance,CDR3aa
TRBV9,TRBJ1-5,-,CASSVGGQGREPQHF
TRBV5-1,TRBJ2-7,-,CASSVDRAGSGNPYEQYF
TRBV20-1,TRBJ1-1,once,CSARDGGAAFF
TRBV6-6,TRBJ2-1,-,CASRHSSNEQFF
TRBV7-7,TRBJ1-4,-,CASSLSKQGTEKLFF
TRBV27,TRBJ2-7,-,CASGIRGDYEQYF
TRBV19,TRBJ2-7,-,CASKGDRGPSEQYF
TRBV7-6,TRBJ2-3,-,CASSLEGARDTQYF
TRBV6-5,TRBJ1-2,-,CASSSQGRTYGYTF
TRBV29-1,TRBJ2-7,-,CSAVGTNSYEQYF
TRBV6-1,TRBJ1-5,-,CASSELRQGAGQPQHF
TRBV5-4,TRBJ1-2,-,CASSFDISYTF
TRBV11-2,TRBJ2-7,-,CASSLAEQGIRYEQYF
TRBV5-6,TRBJ2-3,-,CASSWQGTDTQYF
TRBV5-1,TRBJ1-2,few,CASSWGQADGYTF
TRBV29-1,TRBJ1-1,few,CSVVQANTEAFF
TRBV9,TRBJ1-1,-,CASSSGVEGYTEAFF
TRBV11-3,TRBJ2-3,-,CASSLGSGGGTQYF
TRBV11-1,TRBJ2-7,-,CASSLTRSDSYEQYF
TRBV28,TRBJ2-7,-,CASSLLGTSAYEQYF